The sequence of this T cell receptor beta chain was determined in a study of blood T cell repertoires in COVID-19. Looking at the study overall: T cells, B-cell-depleted T cells, or PBMCs provided the cDNA or gDNA that served as material.

Profiling relied on immunoSEQ multiplex PCR, and the TCRdb table lists in-frame clones only, not all of them. The table lists under 140,000 clones, about 85% of them singletons. Germline V gene lookup returns CDR1 SEHNR and CDR2 FQNEAQ (reference sequence). Germline trimming cut 3 bases from V and 10 bases from J; bases unmatched to any gene: 3. This CDR3 has 12 amino acids. The clonotype comes from a human donor in a cohort sampled during active COVID-19. Sample: peripheral blood. This chain uses TRBV7-9 with TRBJ1-1; TRBD1 matches at 9 bases. CDR3 region: CASSFSDRGAFF. The CDR3 DNA reads as TGTGCCAGCAGCTTCTCGGACAGGGGAGCTTTCTTT.